This T cell receptor beta chain was observed in a study of vaccination effects on CD4 cells after COVID-19. The ViraFEST assay expanded antigen-specific CD4+ T cells with viral peptide pools before sequencing. Subsequent to roughly 9 days of culture, CD4+ T cells were isolated. According to PCR results, the person was infected with SARS-CoV-2 between March and December 2020. Two million PBMC per well received approximately 10 IU/ml IL-2 and around 11 ug/ml peptides in culture. Negative control culture was done with an HIV-1 Nef peptide pool. On both days 3 and 7, half of the culture medium was replaced with IL-2 medium. Sequencing was performed with immunoSEQ multiplex PCR; in TCRdb, only in-frame clones are kept and a portion is missing. The sample consists of fewer than 60,000 clones, under 80% of them appearing once. As to this clone: Antigen specificity is unknown.

Overall study results and limits: Substantial clonal contraction characterized both infection- and vaccine-induced clones late after vaccination.

This receptor was taken from a human donor who had a prior SARS-CoV-2 infection. The sample was CD4+ T cells from PBMCs cultured with HIV peptides, taken before COVID-19 vaccination. The sample's subset: HIV-1 Nef peptide pool negative control/reference culture.

CDR3 bases: TGTGCCAGCATAAGGTTTAGGGAGTATGAGCAGTTCTTC. Encoded protein: CASIRFREYEQFF. The chain employs TRBV2 and TRBJ2-1; tentatively, D is TRBD2 (5 bases). The CDR3 runs 13 residues. In germline, CDR1 is SNHLY, CDR2 FYNNEI. Trimming took 7 bases from V and 8 from J, leaving 15 bases between them.